Reported below is one TCR beta chain. These data originate in a study of blood T cell repertoires in COVID-19. Original data processing: Amplification of reference gene primers was used by the study to estimate nucleated cell counts. Repertoires were generated with immunoSEQ multiplex PCR, while TCRdb's copy carries only in-frame clones and drops some. The V and J calls and the clone size are those of that table, but D and trimming were determined from the DNA. Of some 250,000 clones in the sample, approximately 90% were seen once. Cohort allocation depended upon clinical history that participants reported. Cohort 3 donors were reported recovered after two negative PCRs, clearance, or symptom resolution. After removal of 4 bases from V and 4 bases from J, the junction contained 8 bases not matched to a gene. CDR1 is SGHDT, CDR2 YYEEEE, per germline. This CDR3 spans 15 amino acids.

The rearrangement links TRBV5-6 to TRBJ2-7, with 10 nucleotides matching TRBD2. This receptor was obtained from a man in his forties who had recovered from COVID-19. Specimen: PBMCs or T cells enriched from blood (not recorded which). CDR3 region: CASSPGASGSYEQYF. CDR3 in DNA: TGTGCCAGCAGCCCCGGAGCTAGCGGGAGTTACGAGCAGTACTTC.